The rows below give T cell receptor beta chains drawn from one sample of a study of human T cells and chemical hapten exposure. A single record per CDR3 protein comes from TCRdb applying MiXCR to the RACE reads. The data show some 89,000 distinct CDR3 sequences, around a quarter seen once. This specimen was whole blood, taken in connection with sensitization to the hapten diphenylcyclopropenone (DPC). These receptors all stem from a man aged 35 to 55 with alopecia areata. Some clones in this sample may be carry-over from other donors' samples. The CDR3 runs from the conserved cysteine through the conserved F or W. D genes are given only for firm matches. Clone size, where shown, is once, few, many, or a class for clones that have expanded.

d_gene: .; v_gene: TRBV10-2; j_gene: TRBJ1-2; abundance: few; CDR3aa: CASWNRVPNYGYTF; CDR3nt: TGCGCCAGCTGGAACAGGGTCCCTAACTATGGCTACACCTTC
d_gene: .; v_gene: TRBV4-2; j_gene: TRBJ2-7; abundance: few; CDR3aa: CASSRSERAYEQYF; CDR3nt: TGTGCCAGCAGCCGTAGCGAGAGGGCCTACGAGCAGTACTTC
d_gene: .; v_gene: TRBV27; j_gene: TRBJ2-3; abundance: .; CDR3aa: CASSLTADTQYF; CDR3nt: TGTGCCAGCAGTTTAACAGCAGATACGCAGTATTTT
d_gene: TRBD2; v_gene: TRBV7-2; j_gene: TRBJ2-1; abundance: few; CDR3aa: CASSKDAGGSSYNEQFF; CDR3nt: TGTGCCAGCAGTAAAGACGCGGGAGGGAGCTCCTACAATGAGCAGTTCTTC
d_gene: TRBD2; v_gene: TRBV20-1; j_gene: TRBJ2-7; abundance: few; CDR3aa: CSASISGRAHEQYF; CDR3nt: TGCAGTGCAAGCATCAGCGGGAGGGCCCACGAGCAGTACTTC
d_gene: .; v_gene: TRBV12-3/TRBV12-4; j_gene: TRBJ2-7; abundance: .; CDR3aa: CASRYMGAYEQYF; CDR3nt: TGTGCCAGCAGATACATGGGAGCCTACGAGCAGTACTTC
d_gene: TRBD1; v_gene: TRBV11-1; j_gene: TRBJ2-5; abundance: few; CDR3aa: CASSKGTDQETQYF; CDR3nt: TGTGCCAGCAGCAAAGGGACAGACCAAGAGACCCAGTACTTC
d_gene: .; v_gene: TRBV6-1; j_gene: TRBJ1-6; abundance: few; CDR3aa: CASSGMGGRNSPLHF; CDR3nt: TGTGCCAGCAGTGGCATGGGGGGGCGAAATTCACCCCTCCACTTT
d_gene: .; v_gene: TRBV7-8; j_gene: TRBJ1-5; abundance: .; CDR3aa: CASSLEGQGRVGNQPQHF; CDR3nt: TGTGCCAGCAGCTTAGAGGGCCAGGGTCGCGTGGGGAATCAGCCCCAGCATTTT
d_gene: .; v_gene: TRBV28; j_gene: TRBJ1-1; abundance: .; CDR3aa: CASSNPGHDLSGAFF; CDR3nt: TGTGCCAGCAGCAACCCCGGACACGACCTGTCGGGAGCTTTCTTT
d_gene: .; v_gene: TRBV5-1; j_gene: TRBJ2-7; abundance: .; CDR3aa: CASSSGSGVGVDEQYF; CDR3nt: TGCGCCAGCAGCTCCGGGTCGGGGGTAGGAGTCGACGAGCAGTACTTC
d_gene: .; v_gene: TRBV20-1; j_gene: TRBJ2-6; abundance: few; CDR3aa: CSARDRVRGNTGANVLTF; CDR3nt: TGCAGTGCTAGAGATCGTGTCAGGGGTAACACTGGGGCCAACGTCCTGACTTTC
d_gene: .; v_gene: TRBV7-8; j_gene: TRBJ2-3; abundance: .; CDR3aa: CASSLEENTDTQYF; CDR3nt: TGTGCCAGCAGCTTAGAGGAGAACACAGATACGCAGTATTTT
d_gene: .; v_gene: TRBV12-3/TRBV12-4; j_gene: TRBJ1-1; abundance: once; CDR3aa: CAAGRWHTEAFF; CDR3nt: TGTGCCGCGGGGCGGTGGCACACTGAAGCTTTCTTT
d_gene: .; v_gene: TRBV6-6; j_gene: TRBJ1-4; abundance: few; CDR3aa: CASSPTAHEKLFF; CDR3nt: TGTGCCAGCAGCCCGACGGCCCATGAAAAACTGTTTTTT
d_gene: TRBD2; v_gene: TRBV5-1; j_gene: TRBJ2-5; abundance: many; CDR3aa: CASSSELGLAGGGETQYF; CDR3nt: TGCGCCAGCAGCTCCGAGCTCGGACTAGCGGGAGGAGGAGAGACCCAGTACTTC
d_gene: .; v_gene: TRBV6-1; j_gene: TRBJ2-3; abundance: .; CDR3aa: CATSIKGTSTDTQYF; CDR3nt: TGTGCCACTTCTATTAAGGGTACTAGCACAGATACGCAGTATTTT
d_gene: TRBD1; v_gene: TRBV6-1; j_gene: TRBJ2-6; abundance: many; CDR3aa: CASRTGGSGANVLTF; CDR3nt: TGTGCCAGCAGGACAGGGGGCTCTGGGGCCAACGTCCTGACTTTC
d_gene: TRBD1; v_gene: TRBV6-6; j_gene: TRBJ2-7; abundance: few; CDR3aa: CASSIRQGSSYEQYF; CDR3nt: TGTGCCAGCAGTATCAGACAGGGGAGCTCCTACGAGCAGTACTTC
d_gene: .; v_gene: TRBV5-1; j_gene: TRBJ2-5; abundance: .; CDR3aa: CASSLVTEGQETQYF; CDR3nt: TGCGCCAGCAGCTTGGTGACCGAAGGCCAAGAGACCCAGTACTTC
d_gene: TRBD2; v_gene: TRBV25-1; j_gene: TRBJ2-7; abundance: .; CDR3aa: CASSGPPGLAGGPHEQYF; CDR3nt: TGTGCCAGCAGTGGACCCCCCGGGCTAGCGGGAGGGCCCCACGAGCAGTACTTC
d_gene: .; v_gene: TRBV20-1; j_gene: TRBJ2-5; abundance: .; CDR3aa: CSARVPAGQETQYF; CDR3nt: TGCAGTGCTAGAGTCCCGGCAGGCCAAGAGACCCAGTACTTC